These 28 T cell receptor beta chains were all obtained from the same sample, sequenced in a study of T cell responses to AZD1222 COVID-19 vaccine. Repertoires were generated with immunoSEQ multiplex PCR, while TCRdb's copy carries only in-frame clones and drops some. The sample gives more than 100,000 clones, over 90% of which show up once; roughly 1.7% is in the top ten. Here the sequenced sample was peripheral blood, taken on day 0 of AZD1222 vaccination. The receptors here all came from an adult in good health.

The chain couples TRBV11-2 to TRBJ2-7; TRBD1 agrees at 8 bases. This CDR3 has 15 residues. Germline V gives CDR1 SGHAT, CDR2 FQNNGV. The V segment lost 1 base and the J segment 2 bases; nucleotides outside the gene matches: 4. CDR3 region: CASSLAGTGPYEQYF. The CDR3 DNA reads TGTGCCAGCAGCTTAGCTGGGACAGGCCCCTACGAGCAGTACTTC.

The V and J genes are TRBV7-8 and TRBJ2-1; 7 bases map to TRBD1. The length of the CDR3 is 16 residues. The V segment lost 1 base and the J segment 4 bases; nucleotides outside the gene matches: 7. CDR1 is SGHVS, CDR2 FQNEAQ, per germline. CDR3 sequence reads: CASSLGPGGPYNEQFF. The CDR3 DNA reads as TGTGCCAGCAGCTTAGGGCCAGGGGGTCCTTACAATGAGCAGTTCTTC.

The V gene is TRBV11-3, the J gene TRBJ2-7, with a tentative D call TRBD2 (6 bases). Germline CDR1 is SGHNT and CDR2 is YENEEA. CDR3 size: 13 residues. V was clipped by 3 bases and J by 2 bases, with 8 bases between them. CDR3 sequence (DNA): TGTGCCAGCAGCTTTGGGACTGCCTACGAGCAGTACTTC. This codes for CASSFGTAYEQYF.

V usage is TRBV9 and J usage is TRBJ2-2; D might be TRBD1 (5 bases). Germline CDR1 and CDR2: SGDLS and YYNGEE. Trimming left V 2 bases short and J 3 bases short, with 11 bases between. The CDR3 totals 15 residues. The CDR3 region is CASSVQRGYTGELFF. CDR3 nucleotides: TGTGCCAGCAGCGTTCAAAGGGGTTACACCGGGGAGCTGTTTTTT.

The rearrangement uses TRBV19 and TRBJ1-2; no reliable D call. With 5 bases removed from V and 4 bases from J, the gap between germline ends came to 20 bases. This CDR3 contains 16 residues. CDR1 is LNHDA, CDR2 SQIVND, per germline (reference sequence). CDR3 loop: CASSRNRGRDGYGYTF. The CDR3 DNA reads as TGTGCCAGTAGTCGTAACCGGGGAAGGGATGGCTATGGCTACACCTTC.

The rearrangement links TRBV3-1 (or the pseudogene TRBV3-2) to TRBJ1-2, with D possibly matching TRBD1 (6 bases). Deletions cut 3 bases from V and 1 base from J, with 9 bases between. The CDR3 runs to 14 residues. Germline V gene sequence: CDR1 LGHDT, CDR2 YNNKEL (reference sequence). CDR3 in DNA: TGTGCCAGCAGCCAGGGACAAGATAACTATGGCTACACCTTC. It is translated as CASSQGQDNYGYTF.

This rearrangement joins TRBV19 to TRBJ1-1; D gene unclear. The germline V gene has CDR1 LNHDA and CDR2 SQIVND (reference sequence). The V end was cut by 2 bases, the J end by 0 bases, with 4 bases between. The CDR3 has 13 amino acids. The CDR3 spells CASSIWVNTEAFF. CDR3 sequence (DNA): TGTGCCAGTAGTATATGGGTGAACACTGAAGCTTTCTTT.

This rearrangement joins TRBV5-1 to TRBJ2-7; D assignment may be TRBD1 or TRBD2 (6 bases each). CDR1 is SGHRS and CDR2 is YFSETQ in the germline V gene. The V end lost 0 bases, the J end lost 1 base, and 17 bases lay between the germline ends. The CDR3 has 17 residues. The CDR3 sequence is CASSLGGDTLGSYEQYF. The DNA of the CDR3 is TGCGCCAGCAGCTTGGGCGGGGACACCCTGGGTTCCTACGAGCAGTACTTC. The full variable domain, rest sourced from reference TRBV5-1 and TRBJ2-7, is KAGVTQTPRYLIKTRGQQVTLSCSPISGHRSVSWYQQTPGQGLQFLFEYFSETQRNKGNFPGRFSGRQFSNSRSEMNVSTLELGDSALYLCASSLGGDTLGSYEQYFGPGTRLTVT.

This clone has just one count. The CDR3 DNA follows: TGTGCCAGCAGTTCCGGACTGGGACGGAATCAGTACTTC. Its translation: CASSSGLGRNQYF. The chain joins TRBV28 to TRBJ2-4; D is tentatively TRBD1 or TRBD2 (5 bases each). V was clipped by 4 bases and J by 12 bases, with 16 bases between them. The CDR3 is 13 residues long. Germline V lookup: CDR1 MDHEN, CDR2 SYDVKM.

The CDR3 loop reads CASSPLRKQGPGWDEQFF. The CDR3 DNA sequence: TGTGCCAGCAGCCCACTACGCAAACAGGGTCCTGGTTGGGATGAGCAGTTCTTC. This chain links TRBV11-2 with TRBJ2-1, with TRBD1 as a possible D gene (6 bases). The germline V and J ends were trimmed by 5 bases and 8 bases, with 28 bases remaining between them. Germline V gene lookup returns CDR1 SGHAT and CDR2 FQNNGV. The CDR3 sequence is 18 residues long.

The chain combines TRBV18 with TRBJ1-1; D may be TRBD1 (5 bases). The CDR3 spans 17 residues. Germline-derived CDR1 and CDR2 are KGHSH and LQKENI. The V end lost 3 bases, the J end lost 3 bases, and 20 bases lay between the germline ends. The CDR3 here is CASSPFGEWVGDTEAFF. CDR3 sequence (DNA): TGTGCCAGCTCACCCTTCGGGGAGTGGGTGGGGGACACTGAAGCTTTCTTT.

In nucleotides, the CDR3 is TGCGCCAGCAGCCAAGATCCCGTGACAGGGGATTCACCCCTCCACTTT. Protein: CASSQDPVTGDSPLHF. The chain combines TRBV4-3 with TRBJ1-6; 8 bases align to TRBD1. The ends lost 0 bases at V and 8 bases at J; junction bases unmatched: 6. There are 16 residues in the CDR3. The germline V gene encodes CDR1 LGHNA and CDR2 YSLEER.

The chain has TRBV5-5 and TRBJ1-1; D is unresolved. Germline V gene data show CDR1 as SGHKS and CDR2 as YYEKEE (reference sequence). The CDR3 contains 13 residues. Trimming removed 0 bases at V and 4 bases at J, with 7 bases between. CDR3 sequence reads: CASSLAGSTEAFF. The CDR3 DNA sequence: TGTGCCAGCAGCTTGGCTGGGAGCACTGAAGCTTTCTTT.

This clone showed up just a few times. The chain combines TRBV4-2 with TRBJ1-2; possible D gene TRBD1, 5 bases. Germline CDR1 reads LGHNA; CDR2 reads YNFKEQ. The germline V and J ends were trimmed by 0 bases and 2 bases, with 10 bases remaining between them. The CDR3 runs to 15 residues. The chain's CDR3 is CASSQDPGRNYGYTF. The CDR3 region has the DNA TGTGCCAGCAGCCAAGATCCAGGGCGGAACTATGGCTACACCTTC.

The CDR3 nucleotides read TGTGCCAGTAGGATGCCGGGACTAGCGGGAGGCTACGAGCAGTACTTC. Translation gives CASRMPGLAGGYEQYF. The V gene is TRBV19, the J gene TRBJ2-7, with 15 positions matching TRBD2. Germline assignment: CDR1 LNHDA and CDR2 SQIVND (reference sequence). The CDR3 sequence is 16 residues long. Trimming at V came to 6 bases and at J to 3 bases, leaving 6 bases not matched to a gene. The full variable domain, in which reference TRBV19 and TRBJ2-7 provide the parts outside the CDR3, is DGGITQSPKYLFRKEGQNVTLSCEQNLNHDAMYWYRQDPGQGLRLIYYSQIVNDFQKGDIAEGYSVSREKKESFPLTVTSAQKNPTAFYLCASRMPGLAGGYEQYFGPGTRLTVT.

The CDR3 sequence: CASSQGIDTEAFF. The CDR3 coding sequence is TGTGCCAGCAGCCAGGGCATAGACACTGAAGCTTTCTTT. The V gene is TRBV3-1 (or the pseudogene TRBV3-2), the J gene TRBJ1-1; no definite D call. Germline V CDR1 and CDR2: LGHDT, YNNKEL (reference sequence). This CDR3 contains 13 residues. The V gene lost 3 bases and the J gene lost 3 bases, with 8 bases spanning the gap.

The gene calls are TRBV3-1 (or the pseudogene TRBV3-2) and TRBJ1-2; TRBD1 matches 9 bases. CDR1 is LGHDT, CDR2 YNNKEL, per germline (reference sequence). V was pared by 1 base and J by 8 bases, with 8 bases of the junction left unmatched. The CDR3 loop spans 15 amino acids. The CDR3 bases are TGTGCCAGCAGCCAAGTCCCCGGGACAGGGTACGGCTACACCTTC. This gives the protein CASSQVPGTGYGYTF.

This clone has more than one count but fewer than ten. In DNA, the CDR3 is TGTGCCAGCAGCCTAGGGACAGGGGCGCGAGAAAAACTGTTTTTT. Protein: CASSLGTGAREKLFF. The chain employs TRBV11-2 and TRBJ1-4; 10 bases are a match to TRBD1. The CDR3 totals 15 residues. Per germline, CDR1 SGHAT and CDR2 FQNNGV. With V trimmed by 5 bases and J by 8 bases, 8 bases remained unmatched.

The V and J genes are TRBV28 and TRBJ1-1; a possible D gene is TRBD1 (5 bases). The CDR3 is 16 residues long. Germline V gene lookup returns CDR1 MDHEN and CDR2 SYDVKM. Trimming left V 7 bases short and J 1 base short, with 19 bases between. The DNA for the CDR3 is TGTGCCAGCATCTGGAGGGGCTGGTCTCGGAACACTGAAGCTTTCTTT. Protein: CASIWRGWSRNTEAFF.

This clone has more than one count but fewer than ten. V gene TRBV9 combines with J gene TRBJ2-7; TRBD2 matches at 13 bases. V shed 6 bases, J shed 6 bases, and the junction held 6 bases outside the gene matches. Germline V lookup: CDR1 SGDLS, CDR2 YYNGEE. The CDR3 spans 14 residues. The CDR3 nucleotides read TGTGCCAGCACCAGGACTAGCGGGAGTCTCGAGCAGTACTTC. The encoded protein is CASTRTSGSLEQYF.

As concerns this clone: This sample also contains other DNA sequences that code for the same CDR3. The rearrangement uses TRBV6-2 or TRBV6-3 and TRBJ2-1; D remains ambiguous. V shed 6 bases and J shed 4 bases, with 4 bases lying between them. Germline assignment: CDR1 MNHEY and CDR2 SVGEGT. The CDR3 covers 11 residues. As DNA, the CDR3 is TGTGCCAGCAGCCCTTACAATGAGCAGTTCTTC. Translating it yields CASSPYNEQFF.

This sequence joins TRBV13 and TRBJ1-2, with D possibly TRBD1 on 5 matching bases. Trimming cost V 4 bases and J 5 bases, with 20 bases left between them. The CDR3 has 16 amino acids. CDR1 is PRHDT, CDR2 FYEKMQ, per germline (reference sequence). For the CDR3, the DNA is TGTGCCAGCAGCTCAACCGGACAAGGTGTAGGGTATGGCTACACCTTC. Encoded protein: CASSSTGQGVGYGYTF.

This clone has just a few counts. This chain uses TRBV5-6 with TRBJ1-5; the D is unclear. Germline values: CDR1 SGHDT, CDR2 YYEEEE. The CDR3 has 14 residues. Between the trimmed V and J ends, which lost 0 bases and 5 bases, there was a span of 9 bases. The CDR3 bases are TGTGCCAGCAGCTTGGCCAGGTACCATCAGCCCCAGCATTTT. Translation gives CASSLARYHQPQHF.

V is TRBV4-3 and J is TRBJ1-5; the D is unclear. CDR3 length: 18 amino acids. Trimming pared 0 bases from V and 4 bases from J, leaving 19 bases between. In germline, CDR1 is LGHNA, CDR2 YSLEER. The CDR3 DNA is TGCGCCAGCAGCCAAGATAGGGTCCTCGGGAGCCTGAATCAGCCCCAGCATTTT. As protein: CASSQDRVLGSLNQPQHF.

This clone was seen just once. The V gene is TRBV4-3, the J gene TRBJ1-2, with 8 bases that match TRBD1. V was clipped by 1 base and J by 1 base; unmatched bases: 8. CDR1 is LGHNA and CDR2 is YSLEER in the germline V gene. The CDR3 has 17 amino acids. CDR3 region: CASSQGRDRTVNYGYTF. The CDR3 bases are TGCGCCAGCAGCCAAGGCCGGGACAGGACCGTTAACTATGGCTACACCTTC.

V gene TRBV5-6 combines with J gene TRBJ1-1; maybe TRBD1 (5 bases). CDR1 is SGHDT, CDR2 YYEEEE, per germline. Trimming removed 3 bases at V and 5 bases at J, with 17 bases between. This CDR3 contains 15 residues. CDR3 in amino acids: CASSSDSWAGTEAFF. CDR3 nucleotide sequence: TGTGCCAGCAGCTCAGACAGTTGGGCGGGAACTGAAGCTTTCTTT.

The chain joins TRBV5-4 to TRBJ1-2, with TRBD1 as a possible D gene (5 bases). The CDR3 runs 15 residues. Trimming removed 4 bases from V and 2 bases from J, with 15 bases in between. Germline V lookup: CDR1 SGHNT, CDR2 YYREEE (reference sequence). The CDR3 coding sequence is TGTGCCAGCAGCCCACAGGCGAGCCCCAACTATGGCTACACCTTC. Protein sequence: CASSPQASPNYGYTF.

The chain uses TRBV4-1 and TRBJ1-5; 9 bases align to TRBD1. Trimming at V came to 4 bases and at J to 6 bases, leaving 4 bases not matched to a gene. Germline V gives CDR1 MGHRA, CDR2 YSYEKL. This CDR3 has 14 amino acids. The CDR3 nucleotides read TGCGCCAGCAGCCCGGGACAGGGAAGTCAGCCCCAGCATTTT. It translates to CASSPGQGSQPQHF.